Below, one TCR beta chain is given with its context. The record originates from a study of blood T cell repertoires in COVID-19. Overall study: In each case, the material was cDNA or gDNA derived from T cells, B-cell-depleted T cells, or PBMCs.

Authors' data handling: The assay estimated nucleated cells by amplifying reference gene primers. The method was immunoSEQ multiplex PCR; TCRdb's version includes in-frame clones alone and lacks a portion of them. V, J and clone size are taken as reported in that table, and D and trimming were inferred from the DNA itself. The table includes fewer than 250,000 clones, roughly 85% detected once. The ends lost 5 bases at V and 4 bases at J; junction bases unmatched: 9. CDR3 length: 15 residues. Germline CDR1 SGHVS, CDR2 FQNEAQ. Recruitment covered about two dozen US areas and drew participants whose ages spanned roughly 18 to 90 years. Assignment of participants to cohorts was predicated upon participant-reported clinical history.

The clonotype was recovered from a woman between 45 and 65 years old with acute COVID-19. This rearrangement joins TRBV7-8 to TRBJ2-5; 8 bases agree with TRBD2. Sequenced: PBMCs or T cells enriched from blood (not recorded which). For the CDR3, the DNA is TGTGCCAGCAGCCTCGTAATAGCGGGGTTAGAGACCCAGTACTTC. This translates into CASSLVIAGLETQYF.